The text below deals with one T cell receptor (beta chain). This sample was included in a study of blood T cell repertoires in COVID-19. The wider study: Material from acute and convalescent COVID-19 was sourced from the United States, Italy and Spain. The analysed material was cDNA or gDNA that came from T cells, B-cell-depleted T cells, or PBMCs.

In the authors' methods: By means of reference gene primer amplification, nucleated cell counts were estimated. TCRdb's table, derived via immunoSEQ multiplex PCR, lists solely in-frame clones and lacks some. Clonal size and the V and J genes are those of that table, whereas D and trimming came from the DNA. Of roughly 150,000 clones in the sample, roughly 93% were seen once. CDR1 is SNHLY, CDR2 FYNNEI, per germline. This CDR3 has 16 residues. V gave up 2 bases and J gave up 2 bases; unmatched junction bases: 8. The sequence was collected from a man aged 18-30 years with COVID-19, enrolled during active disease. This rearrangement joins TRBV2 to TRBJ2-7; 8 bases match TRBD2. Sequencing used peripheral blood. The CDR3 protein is CASSEFETSATYEQYF. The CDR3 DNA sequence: TGTGCCAGCAGTGAATTTGAGACTAGCGCAACCTACGAGCAGTACTTC.